The present T cell receptor beta chain was sequenced within a study of blood T cell repertoires in COVID-19. This table comes from immunoSEQ multiplex PCR, and its TCRdb copy is limited to in-frame clones, with some not included. The sample consists of over 250,000 clones, 88% of them appearing once. Germline V lookup: CDR1 SGHVS, CDR2 FQNEAQ. There are 14 residues in the CDR3. V was pared by 5 bases and J by 8 bases, with 11 bases of the junction left unmatched. The source of this sequence is a woman between 65 and 79 years old with COVID-19, enrolled during active disease. J is TRBJ1-2 and V is TRBV7-8; 7 bases fit TRBD1. Sequencing was done on a sample of peripheral blood. The CDR3 region has the DNA TGTGCCAGCAGCCCCCGACAGGGACGAGGCGGCTACACCTTC. Its translation is CASSPRQGRGGYTF. Drawing the rest from reference TRBV7-8 and TRBJ1-2, the complete variable domain is GAGVSQSPRYKVAKRGQDVALRCDPISGHVSLFWYQQALGQGPEFLTYFQNEAQLDKSGLPSDRFFAERPEGSVSTLKIQRTQQEDSAVYLCASSPRQGRGGYTFGSGTRLTVV.